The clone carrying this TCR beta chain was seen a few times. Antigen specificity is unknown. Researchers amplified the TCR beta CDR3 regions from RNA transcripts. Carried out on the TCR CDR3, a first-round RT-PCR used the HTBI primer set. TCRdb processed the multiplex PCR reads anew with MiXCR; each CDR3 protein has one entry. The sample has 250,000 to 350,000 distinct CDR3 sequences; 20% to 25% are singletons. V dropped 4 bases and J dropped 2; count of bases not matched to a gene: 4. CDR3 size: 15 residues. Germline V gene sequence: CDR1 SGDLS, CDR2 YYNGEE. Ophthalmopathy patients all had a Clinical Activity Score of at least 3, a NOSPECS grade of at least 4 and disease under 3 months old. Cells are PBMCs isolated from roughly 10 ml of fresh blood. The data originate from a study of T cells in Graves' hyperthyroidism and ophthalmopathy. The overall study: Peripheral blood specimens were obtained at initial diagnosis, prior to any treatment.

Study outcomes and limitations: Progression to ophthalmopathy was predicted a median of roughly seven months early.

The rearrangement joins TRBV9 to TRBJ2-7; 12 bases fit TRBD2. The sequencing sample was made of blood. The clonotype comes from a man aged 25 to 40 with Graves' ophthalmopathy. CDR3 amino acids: CASSPGTSGPYEQYF. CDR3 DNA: TGTGCCAGCAGCCCCGGGACTAGCGGGCCCTACGAGCAGTACTTC.